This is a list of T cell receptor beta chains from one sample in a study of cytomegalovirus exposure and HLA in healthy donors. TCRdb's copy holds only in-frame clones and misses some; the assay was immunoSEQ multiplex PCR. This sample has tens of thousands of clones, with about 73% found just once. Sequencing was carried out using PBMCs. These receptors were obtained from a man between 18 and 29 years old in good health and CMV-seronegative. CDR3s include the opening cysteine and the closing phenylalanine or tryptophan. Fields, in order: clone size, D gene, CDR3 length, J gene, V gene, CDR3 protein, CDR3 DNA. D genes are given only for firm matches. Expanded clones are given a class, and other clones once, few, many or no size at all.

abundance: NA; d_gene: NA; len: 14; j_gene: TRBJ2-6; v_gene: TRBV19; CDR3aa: CASSIYSGANVLTF; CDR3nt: TGTGCCAGTAGTATTTACTCTGGGGCCAACGTCCTGACTTTC
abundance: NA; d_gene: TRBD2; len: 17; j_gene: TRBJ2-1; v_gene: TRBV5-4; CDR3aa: CASSLPSRLAGDNEPLF; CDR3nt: TGTGCCAGCAGCTTACCTTCCCGACTAGCGGGAGACAATGAACCCCTCTTC
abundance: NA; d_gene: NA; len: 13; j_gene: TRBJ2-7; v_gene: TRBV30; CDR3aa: CAWTSAPRGEQYF; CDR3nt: TGTGCCTGGACCAGTGCACCCAGGGGCGAGCAGTACTTC
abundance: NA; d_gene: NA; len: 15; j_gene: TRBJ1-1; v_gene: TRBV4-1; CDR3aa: CASSLRGLGNTEAFF; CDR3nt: TGCGCCAGCAGCCTGCGGGGGTTGGGGAACACTGAAGCTTTCTTC
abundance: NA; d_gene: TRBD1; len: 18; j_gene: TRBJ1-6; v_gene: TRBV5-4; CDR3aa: CASSSGTGGQRRNSPLHF; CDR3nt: TGTGCCAGCAGCTCCGGGACAGGGGGGCAGAGGCGGAATTCACCCCTCCACTTT
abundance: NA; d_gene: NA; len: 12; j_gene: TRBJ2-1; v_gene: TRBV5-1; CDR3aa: CASSIDGDEQFF; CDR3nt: TGCGCCAGCAGCATTGACGGGGATGAGCAGTTCTTC
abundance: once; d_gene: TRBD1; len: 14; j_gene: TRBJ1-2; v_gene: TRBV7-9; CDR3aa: CASTSGTGGYGYTF; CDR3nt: TGTGCCAGCACCTCGGGGACAGGGGGCTATGGCTACACCTTC
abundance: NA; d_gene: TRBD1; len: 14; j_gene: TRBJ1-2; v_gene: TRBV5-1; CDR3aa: CASKPGQGAHGYTF; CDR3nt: TGCGCCAGCAAACCGGGACAGGGGGCTCATGGCTACACCTTC
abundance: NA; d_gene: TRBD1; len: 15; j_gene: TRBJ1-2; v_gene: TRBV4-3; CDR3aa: CASSQARQGFYGYTF; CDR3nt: TGCGCCAGCAGCCAAGCCAGACAGGGCTTCTATGGCTACACCTTC
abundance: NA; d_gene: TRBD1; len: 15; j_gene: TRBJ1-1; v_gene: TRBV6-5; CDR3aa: CASSAPGQGATEAFF; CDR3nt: TGTGCCAGCAGTGCCCCGGGACAGGGGGCGACTGAAGCTTTCTTT
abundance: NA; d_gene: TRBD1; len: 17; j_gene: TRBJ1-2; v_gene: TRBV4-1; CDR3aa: CASSQELEGQGFRGYTF; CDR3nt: TGCGCCAGCAGCCAAGAATTGGAGGGACAGGGATTTCGTGGCTACACCTTC
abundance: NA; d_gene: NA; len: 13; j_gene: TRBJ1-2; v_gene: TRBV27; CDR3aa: CASSIQGDYGYTF; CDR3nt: TGTGCCAGCAGTATACAGGGAGACTATGGCTACACCTTC
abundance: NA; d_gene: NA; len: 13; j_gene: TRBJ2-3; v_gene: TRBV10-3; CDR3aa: CAISSGFTDTQYF; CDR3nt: TGTGCCATCAGTAGCGGGTTCACAGATACGCAGTATTTT
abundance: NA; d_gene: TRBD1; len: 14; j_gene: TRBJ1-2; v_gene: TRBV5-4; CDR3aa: CASSLAQGAYGYTF; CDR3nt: TGTGCCAGCAGCTTGGCCCAGGGGGCCTATGGCTACACCTTC
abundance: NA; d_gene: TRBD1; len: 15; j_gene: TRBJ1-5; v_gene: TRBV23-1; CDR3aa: CASRPRQGRNQPQHF; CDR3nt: TGCGCCAGCAGACCTAGACAGGGCCGCAATCAGCCCCAGCATTTT
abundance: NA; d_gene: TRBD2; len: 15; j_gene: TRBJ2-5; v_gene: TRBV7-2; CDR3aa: CASSAQGGGQETQYF; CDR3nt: TGTGCCAGCAGCGCGCAAGGCGGGGGCCAAGAGACCCAGTACTTC
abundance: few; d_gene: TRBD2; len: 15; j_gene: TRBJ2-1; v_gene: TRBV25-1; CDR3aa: CASTRLAGVFNEQFF; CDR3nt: TGTGCCAGCACTAGACTAGCGGGGGTTTTCAATGAGCAGTTCTTC
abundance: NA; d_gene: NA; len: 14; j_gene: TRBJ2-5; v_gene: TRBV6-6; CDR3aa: CASRLGRVEETQYF; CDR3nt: TGTGCCAGCAGGCTAGGGCGGGTGGAAGAGACCCAGTACTTC
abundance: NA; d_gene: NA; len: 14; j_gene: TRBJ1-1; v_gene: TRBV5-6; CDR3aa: CASSLAGGGTEAFF; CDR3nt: TGTGCCAGCAGCTTGGCTGGGGGAGGTACTGAAGCTTTCTTT
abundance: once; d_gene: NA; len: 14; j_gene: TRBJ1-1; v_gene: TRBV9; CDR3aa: CASSVGGGATEAFF; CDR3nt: TGTGCCAGCAGCGTAGGAGGTGGGGCAACTGAAGCTTTCTTT
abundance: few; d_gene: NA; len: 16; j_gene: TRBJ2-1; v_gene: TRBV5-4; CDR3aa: CASSLAGPTGRHEQFF; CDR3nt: TGTGCCAGCAGCTTGGCCGGTCCCACAGGCCGTCATGAGCAGTTCTTC
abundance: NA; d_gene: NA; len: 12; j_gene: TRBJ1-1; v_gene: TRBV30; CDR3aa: CAWTTHHTEAFF; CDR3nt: TGTGCCTGGACTACCCACCACACTGAAGCTTTCTTT
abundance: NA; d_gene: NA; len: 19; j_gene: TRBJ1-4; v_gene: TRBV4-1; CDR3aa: CASSPFDVREGESNEKLFF; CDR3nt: TGCGCCAGCAGCCCCTTCGATGTCAGGGAAGGGGAATCTAATGAAAAACTGTTTTTT
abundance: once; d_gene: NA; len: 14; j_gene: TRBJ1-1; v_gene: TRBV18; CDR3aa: CASSPGTPNTEAFF; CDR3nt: TGTGCCAGCTCACCAGGGACACCGAACACTGAAGCTTTCTTT
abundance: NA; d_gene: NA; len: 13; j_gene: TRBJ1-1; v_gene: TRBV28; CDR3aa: CATLRDSNTEAFF; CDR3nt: TGTGCCACCCTGAGGGATTCGAACACTGAAGCTTTCTTT
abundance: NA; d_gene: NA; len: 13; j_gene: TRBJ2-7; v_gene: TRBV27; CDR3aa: CASSFDLRYEQYF; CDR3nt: TGTGCCAGCAGTTTTGACTTACGCTACGAGCAGTACTTC
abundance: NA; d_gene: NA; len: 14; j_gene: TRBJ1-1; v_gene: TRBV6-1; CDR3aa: CASSERRQGSEAFF; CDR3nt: TGTGCCAGCAGTGAGAGGCGGCAGGGTAGTGAAGCTTTCTTT
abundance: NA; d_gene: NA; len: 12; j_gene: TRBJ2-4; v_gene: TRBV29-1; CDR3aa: CSVGGGINIQYF; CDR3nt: TGCAGCGTTGGTGGCGGTATAAACATTCAGTACTTC
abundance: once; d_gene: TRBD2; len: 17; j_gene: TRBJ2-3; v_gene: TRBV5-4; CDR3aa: CASSGTSGRVSTDTQYF; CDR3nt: TGTGCCAGCAGCGGGACTAGCGGGAGAGTAAGCACAGATACGCAGTATTTT
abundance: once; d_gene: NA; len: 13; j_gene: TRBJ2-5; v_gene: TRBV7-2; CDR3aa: CASTRVRKETQYF; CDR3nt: TGTGCCAGCACCCGGGTGCGGAAAGAGACCCAGTACTTC
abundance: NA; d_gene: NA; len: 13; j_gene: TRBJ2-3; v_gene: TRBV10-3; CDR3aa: CAITGGGSDTQYF; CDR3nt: TGTGCCATCACAGGTGGAGGGTCAGATACGCAGTATTTT
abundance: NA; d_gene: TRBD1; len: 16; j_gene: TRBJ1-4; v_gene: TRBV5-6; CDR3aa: CASSLPGQGTGEKLFF; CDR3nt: TGTGCCAGCAGCTTGCCTGGACAGGGGACAGGTGAAAAACTGTTTTTT
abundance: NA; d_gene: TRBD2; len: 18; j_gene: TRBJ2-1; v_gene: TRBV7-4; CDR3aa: CASSIRLATSGRDNEQFF; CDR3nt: TGTGCCAGCAGCATCCGACTCGCGACTAGCGGGAGGGACAATGAGCAGTTCTTC
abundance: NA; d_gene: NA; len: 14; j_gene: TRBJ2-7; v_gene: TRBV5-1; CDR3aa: CASSDPPELGEQYF; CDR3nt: TGCGCCAGCAGCGATCCCCCGGAGCTGGGTGAGCAGTACTTC
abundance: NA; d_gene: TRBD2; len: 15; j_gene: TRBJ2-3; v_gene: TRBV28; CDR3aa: CASSPGRRSTDTQYF; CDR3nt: TGTGCCAGCAGCCCCGGGAGGAGAAGCACAGATACGCAGTATTTT
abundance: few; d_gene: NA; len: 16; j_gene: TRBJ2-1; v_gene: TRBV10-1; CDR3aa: CASSGPDSPSLNEQFF; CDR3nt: TGCGCCAGCAGCGGCCCGGACAGCCCTAGTCTCAATGAGCAGTTCTTC
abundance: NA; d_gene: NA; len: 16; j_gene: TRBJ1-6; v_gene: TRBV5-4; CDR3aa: CASSPSTSSYNSPLHF; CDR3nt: TGTGCCAGCAGCCCCTCTACGAGCTCCTATAATTCACCCCTCCACTTT
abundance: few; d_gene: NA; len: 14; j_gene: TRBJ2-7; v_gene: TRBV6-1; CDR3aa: CASSVGPSGREQYF; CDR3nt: TGTGCCAGCAGTGTGGGGCCCTCGGGTAGGGAGCAGTACTTC
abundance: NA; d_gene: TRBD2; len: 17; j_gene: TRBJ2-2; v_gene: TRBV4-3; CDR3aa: CASSIGGLAGGTGELFF; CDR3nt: TGCGCCAGCAGCATTGGGGGACTAGCGGGAGGCACCGGGGAGCTGTTTTTT
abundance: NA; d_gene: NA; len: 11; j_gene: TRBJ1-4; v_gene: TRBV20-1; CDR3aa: CSARRAEKLFF; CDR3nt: TGCAGTGCTAGAAGAGCTGAAAAACTGTTTTTT
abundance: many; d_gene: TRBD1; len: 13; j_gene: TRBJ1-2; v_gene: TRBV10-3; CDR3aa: CAIRETGLYGYTF; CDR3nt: TGTGCCATCAGGGAGACAGGGCTCTATGGCTACACCTTC
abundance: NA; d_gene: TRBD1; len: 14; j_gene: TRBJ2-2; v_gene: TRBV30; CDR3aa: CAWRTGGNTGELFF; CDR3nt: TGTGCCTGGAGGACAGGGGGCAACACCGGGGAGCTGTTTTTT
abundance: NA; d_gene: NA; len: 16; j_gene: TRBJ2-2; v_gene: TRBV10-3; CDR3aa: CAISQSSGLPTGELFF; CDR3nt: TGTGCCATCAGCCAGTCTTCGGGTCTACCAACCGGGGAGCTGTTTTTT
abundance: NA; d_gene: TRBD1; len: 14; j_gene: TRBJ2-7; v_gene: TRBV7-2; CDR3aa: CASTQPGGGYEQYF; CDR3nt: TGTGCCAGCACTCAACCAGGGGGCGGGTACGAGCAGTACTTC
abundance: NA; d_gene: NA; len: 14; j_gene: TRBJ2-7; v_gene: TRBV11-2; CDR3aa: CASSFFSLNYEQYF; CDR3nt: TGTGCCAGCAGCTTCTTTAGCCTGAACTACGAGCAGTACTTC
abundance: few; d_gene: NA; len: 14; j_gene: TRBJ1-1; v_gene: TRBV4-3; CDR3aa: CASSQSLGGTEAFF; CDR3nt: TGCGCCAGCAGCCAAAGCTTGGGCGGGACTGAAGCTTTCTTT
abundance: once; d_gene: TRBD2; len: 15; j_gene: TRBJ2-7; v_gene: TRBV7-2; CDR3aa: CASTLGLATAYEQYF; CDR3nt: TGTGCCAGCACCCTGGGACTAGCGACCGCCTACGAGCAGTACTTC
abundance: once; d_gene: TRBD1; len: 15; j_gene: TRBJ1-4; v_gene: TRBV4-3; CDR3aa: CASSRQGRRDEKLFF; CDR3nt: TGCGCCAGCAGCAGACAGGGAAGGCGTGATGAAAAACTGTTTTTT
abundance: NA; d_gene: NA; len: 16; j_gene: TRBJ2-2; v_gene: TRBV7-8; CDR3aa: CASSQLGAGNTGELFF; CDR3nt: TGTGCCAGCAGCCAATTAGGGGCAGGGAACACCGGGGAGCTGTTTTTT
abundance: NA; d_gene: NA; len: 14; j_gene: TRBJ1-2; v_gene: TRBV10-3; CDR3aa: CAISESRLSDLSTF; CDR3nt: TGTGCCATCAGTGAGTCTCGACTCTCAGACCTCTCCACCTTC
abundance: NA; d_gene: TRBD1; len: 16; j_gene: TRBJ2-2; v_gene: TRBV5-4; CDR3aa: CASKGQRATVAGELFF; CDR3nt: TGTGCCAGCAAGGGACAGAGAGCCACCGTGGCAGGGGAGCTGTTTTTT
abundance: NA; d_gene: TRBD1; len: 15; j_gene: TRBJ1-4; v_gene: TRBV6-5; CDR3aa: CASSGPGQGAEKLFF; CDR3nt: TGTGCCAGCAGTGGGCCGGGACAGGGGGCTGAAAAACTGTTTTTT